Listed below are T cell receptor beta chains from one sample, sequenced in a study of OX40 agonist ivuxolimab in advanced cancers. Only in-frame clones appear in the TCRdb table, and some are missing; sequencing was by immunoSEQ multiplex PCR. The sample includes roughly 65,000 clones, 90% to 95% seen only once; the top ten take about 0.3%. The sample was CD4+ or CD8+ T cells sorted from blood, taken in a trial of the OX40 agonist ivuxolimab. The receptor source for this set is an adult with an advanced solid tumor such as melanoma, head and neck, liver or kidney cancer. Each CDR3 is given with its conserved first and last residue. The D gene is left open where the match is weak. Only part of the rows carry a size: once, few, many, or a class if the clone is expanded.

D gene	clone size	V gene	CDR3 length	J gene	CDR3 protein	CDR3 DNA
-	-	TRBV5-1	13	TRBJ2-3	CASSIRAHDTQYF	TGCGCCAGCAGCATTCGGGCGCACGATACGCAGTATTTT
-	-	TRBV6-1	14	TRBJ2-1	CASSADPSYNEQFF	TGTGCCAGCAGTGCAGACCCCTCCTACAATGAGCAGTTCTTC
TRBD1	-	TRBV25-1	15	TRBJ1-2	CASSPLGGPNYGYTF	TGTGCCAGCAGTCCTTTAGGGGGCCCTAACTATGGCTACACCTTC
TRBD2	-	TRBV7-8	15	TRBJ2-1	CASSFLAGGSNEQFF	TGTGCCAGCAGCTTTTTAGCGGGAGGAAGTAATGAGCAGTTCTTC
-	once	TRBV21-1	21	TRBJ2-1	CASSNISRLARTPTSYNEQFF	TGTGCCAGCAGCAATATTTCGCGGCTAGCGCGAACTCCCACCTCCTACAATGAGCAGTTCTTC
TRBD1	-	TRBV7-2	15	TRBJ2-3	CASSPDRGRRDTQYF	TGTGCCAGCAGTCCTGACAGGGGGCGTAGAGATACGCAGTATTTT
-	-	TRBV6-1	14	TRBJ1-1	CASSEEGLGTEAFF	TGTGCCAGCAGTGAGGAGGGGTTAGGCACTGAAGCTTTCTTT
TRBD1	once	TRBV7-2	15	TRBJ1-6	CASSSTGTDNSPLHF	TGTGCCAGCAGCTCCACCGGGACAGACAATTCACCCCTCCACTTT
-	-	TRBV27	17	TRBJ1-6	CASSLNPTGQYNSPLHF	TGTGCCAGCAGTTTAAATCCGACGGGACAATATAATTCACCCCTCCACTTT
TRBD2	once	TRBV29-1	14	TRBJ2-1	CSVVLTSGYNEQFF	TGCAGCGTTGTTCTGACTAGCGGCTACAATGAGCAGTTCTTC
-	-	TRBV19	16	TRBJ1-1	CASSPARAHGNTEAFF	TGTGCCAGTAGTCCTGCCAGGGCCCATGGGAACACTGAAGCTTTCTTT
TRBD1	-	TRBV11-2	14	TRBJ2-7	CASSSTGARGEQYF	TGTGCCAGCAGCTCGACAGGGGCAAGGGGCGAGCAGTACTTC
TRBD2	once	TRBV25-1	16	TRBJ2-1	CASSGGKTGLEVEQFF	TGTGCCAGCAGTGGTGGGAAGACGGGACTAGAGGTTGAGCAGTTCTTC
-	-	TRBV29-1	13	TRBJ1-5	CSVRDGFNQPQHF	TGCAGCGTTAGGGACGGGTTCAATCAGCCCCAGCATTTT
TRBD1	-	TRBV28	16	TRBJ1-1	CASSANRGPVNTEAFF	TGTGCCAGCAGTGCCAACAGGGGGCCGGTGAACACTGAAGCTTTCTTT
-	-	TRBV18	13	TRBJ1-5	CASSTGSNQPQHF	TGTGCCAGCTCAACGGGGAGCAATCAGCCCCAGCATTTT
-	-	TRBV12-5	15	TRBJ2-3	CASGLIGLKGDTQYF	TGTGCTAGTGGTCTCATTGGACTCAAGGGAGATACGCAGTATTTT
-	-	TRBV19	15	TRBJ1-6	CASSPQTGVRSPLHF	TGTGCCAGTAGTCCCCAGACGGGGGTGAGATCACCCCTCCACTTT
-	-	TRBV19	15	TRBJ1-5	CASSMREDGNQPQHF	TGTGCCAGTAGCATGCGGGAGGACGGGAATCAGCCCCAGCATTTT
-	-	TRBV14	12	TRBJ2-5	CASSQVGKTQYF	TGTGCCAGCAGCCAAGTGGGGAAGACCCAGTACTTC
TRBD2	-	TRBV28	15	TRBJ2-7	CASKEGLAGGHEQYF	TGTGCCAGCAAGGAAGGACTAGCGGGAGGGCACGAGCAGTACTTC
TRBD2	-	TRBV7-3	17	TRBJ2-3	CASSPTGAGGPEDTQYF	TGTGCCAGCAGCCCCACGGGAGCGGGAGGGCCGGAGGATACGCAGTATTTT
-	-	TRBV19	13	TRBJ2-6	CASSQSGANVLTF	TGTGCCAGTAGTCAATCTGGGGCCAACGTCCTGACTTTC
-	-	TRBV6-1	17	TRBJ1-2	CASSEGGAVGANYGYTF	TGTGCCAGCAGTGAAGGAGGGGCCGTGGGCGCCAACTATGGCTACACCTTC
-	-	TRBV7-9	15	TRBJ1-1	CASSLRQAPSTEAFF	TGTGCCAGCAGCCTAAGACAGGCTCCCAGCACTGAAGCTTTCTTT
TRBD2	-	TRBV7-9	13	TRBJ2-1	CASSRGGKGEQFF	TGTGCCAGCAGCCGCGGGGGTAAGGGTGAGCAGTTCTTC
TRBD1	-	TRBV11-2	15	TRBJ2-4	CASSFTGGVKNIQYF	TGTGCCAGCAGCTTTACAGGGGGCGTCAAAAACATTCAGTACTTC
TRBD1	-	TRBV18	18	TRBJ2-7	CASSPSMDRITKFYEQYF	TGTGCCAGCTCACCCTCTATGGACAGGATAACGAAATTCTACGAGCAGTACTTC
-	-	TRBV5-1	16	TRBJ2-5	CASSLGPGPIQETQYF	TGCGCCAGCAGCTTGGGACCGGGACCCATTCAAGAGACCCAGTACTTC
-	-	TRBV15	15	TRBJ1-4	CATSRDDRTGEKLFF	TGTGCCACCAGCAGAGACGACAGGACGGGTGAAAAACTGTTTTTT
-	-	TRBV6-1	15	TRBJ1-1	CASSRSLTENTEAFF	TGTGCCAGCAGTCGTTCCTTGACGGAGAACACTGAAGCTTTCTTT
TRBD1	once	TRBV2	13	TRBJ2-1	CASKGASVNEQFF	TGTGCCAGCAAGGGGGCGTCGGTCAATGAGCAGTTCTTC
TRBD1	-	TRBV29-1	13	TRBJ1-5	CSVRQGRRQPQHF	TGCAGCGTTCGACAGGGGAGACGACAGCCCCAGCATTTT
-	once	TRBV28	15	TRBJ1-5	CASSYRDTSNQPQHF	TGTGCCAGCAGCTACAGGGACACCAGCAATCAGCCCCAGCATTTT
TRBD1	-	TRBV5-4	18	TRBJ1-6	CASRRGTAGGENRSPLHF	TGTGCCAGCAGACGTGGGACAGCAGGTGGGGAGAATAGATCACCCCTCCACTTT
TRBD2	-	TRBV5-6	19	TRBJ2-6	CASSLTLAGGNSGANVLTF	TGTGCCAGCAGCTTGACCCTAGCGGGAGGGAACTCTGGGGCCAACGTCCTGACTTTC
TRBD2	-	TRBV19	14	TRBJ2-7	CASRKSGTVNEQYF	TGTGCCAGTAGAAAAAGCGGGACGGTCAACGAGCAGTACTTC
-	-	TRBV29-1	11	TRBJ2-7	CSVSVSYEQYF	TGCAGCGTTTCGGTCTCCTACGAGCAGTACTTC
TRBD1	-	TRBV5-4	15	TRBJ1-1	CASSSWTGANTEAFF	TGTGCCAGCAGCTCCTGGACAGGTGCGAACACTGAAGCTTTCTTT
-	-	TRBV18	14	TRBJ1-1	CASSPGRGRTEAFF	TGTGCCAGCTCACCAGGCAGGGGCCGAACTGAAGCTTTCTTT
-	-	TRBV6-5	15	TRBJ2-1	CASSSQGSLYNEQFF	TGTGCCAGCAGCTCACAGGGTAGCCTCTACAATGAGCAGTTCTTC
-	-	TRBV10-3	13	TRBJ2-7	CAISDQGLLEQYF	TGTGCCATCAGTGACCAGGGACTGCTCGAGCAGTACTTC
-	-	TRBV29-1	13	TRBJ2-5	CSAGNRGFETQYF	TGCAGCGCAGGAAATCGGGGGTTTGAGACCCAGTACTTC